What follows are 24 T cell receptor beta chains derived from one specimen sequenced in a study of CD8 T cells in Susac syndrome. RNA, at roughly 0.5 to 1 ug, was reverse transcribed with random hexamers. TCRdb fed the immunoSEQ multiplex PCR reads into MiXCR, producing one record per CDR3 protein. The sample has roughly 190,000 distinct CDR3 sequences, approximately 95% seen once. The sequenced sample was CD8+ T cells from PBMCs. All receptors come from a human donor with Susac syndrome.

The J gene is TRBJ2-1, the V gene TRBV6-6; a weak D match, TRBD2 (6 bases). Trimming left V 0 bases short and J 6 bases short, with 15 bases between. CDR1 MNHNY and CDR2 SVGAGI come from the germline V gene (reference sequence). The CDR3 length is 16 residues. Here the CDR3 reads CASSYSQAGPTNEQFF. CDR3 coding DNA: TGTGCCAGCAGTTACTCACAAGCGGGCCCCACCAATGAGCAGTTCTTC.

V and J are TRBV19 and TRBJ2-1; D remains unclear. The CDR3 runs to 12 residues. CDR1 and CDR2 (germline): LNHDA, SQIVND (reference sequence). The V end was cut by 3 bases, the J end by 5 bases, with 5 bases between. CDR3 loop: CASSIYDNEQFF. CDR3 bases: TGTGCCAGTAGTATTTACGACAATGAGCAGTTCTTC.

The rearrangement uses TRBV14 and TRBJ1-1, with TRBD1 matching 10 bases. V was pared by 1 base and J by 5 bases, with 7 bases of the junction left unmatched. Per germline, CDR1 SGHDN and CDR2 FVKESK. This CDR3 is 16 amino acids long. DNA of the CDR3: TGTGCCAGCAGCCAAGCTTTGGGACAGGGGAGAACTGAAGCTTTCTTT. Translation gives CASSQALGQGRTEAFF.

V is TRBV11-2 and J is TRBJ2-5; D is perhaps TRBD1 (5 bases). Germline loops: CDR1 SGHAT, CDR2 FQNNGV. V was trimmed by 6 bases and J by 3 bases, leaving 17 bases between them. CDR3 size: 15 residues. The CDR3 region is CASSLAPGREETQYF. CDR3 nucleotide sequence: TGTGCCAGCAGTCTCGCTCCGGGCAGGGAAGAGACCCAGTACTTC.

This chain's CDR3 is CSASAGGDLYGYTF. The CDR3 nucleotides read TGCAGTGCTAGTGCCGGAGGGGACCTCTATGGCTACACCTTC. V usage is TRBV20-1 and J usage is TRBJ1-2; possibly TRBD1 for D (5 bases). Germline CDR1 and CDR2: DFQATT and SNEGSKA (reference sequence). Deletions cut 3 bases from V and 4 bases from J, with 15 bases between. The CDR3 is 14 amino acids.

The chain joins TRBV4-1 to TRBJ1-1; 7 bases are shared with TRBD1. The germline V gene has CDR1 MGHRA and CDR2 YSYEKL. J lost 0 bases, V lost 0 bases, and 4 bases had no gene match. CDR3 length: 16 amino acids. CDR3 protein: CASSQEGGTVNTEAFF. CDR3 DNA sequence: TGCGCCAGCAGCCAAGAGGGAGGGACAGTGAACACTGAAGCTTTCTTT.

The chain combines TRBV4-1 with TRBJ1-1, with D uncertain. Per germline, CDR1 MGHRA and CDR2 YSYEKL. Trimming removed 1 base from V and 5 bases from J, with 11 bases in between. CDR3 length equals 14 residues. In DNA, the CDR3 is TGCGCCAGCAGCCAAGGGGTAGGGTGGACTGAAGCTTTCTTT. Protein product: CASSQGVGWTEAFF.

In its sample, this clonotype was seen once. The V call is TRBV7-8, the J call TRBJ1-1, with D tentatively TRBD1 (6 bases). Germline CDR1 and CDR2: SGHVS and FQNEAQ. The length of the CDR3 is 16 residues. V was trimmed by 3 bases and J by 0 bases, leaving 14 bases between them. CDR3 coding DNA: TGTGCCAGCAGCTTGACAGGTGATCTCATGAACACTGAAGCTTTCTTT. Its protein is CASSLTGDLMNTEAFF.

This clonotype was picked up a small number of times. The chain is built from TRBV27 and TRBJ2-7; 13 bases are a match to TRBD2. This CDR3 is 14 amino acids long. J lost 4 bases, V lost 4 bases, and 1 base had no gene match. Germline V gene sequence: CDR1 MNHEY, CDR2 SMNVEV (reference sequence). This chain's CDR3 is CASSSGLAGYEQYF. The DNA of the CDR3 is TGTGCCAGCAGTTCGGGACTAGCGGGATACGAGCAGTACTTC.

The chain combines TRBV7-3 with TRBJ2-2, with TRBD2 matching 12 bases. The CDR3 extends over 19 amino acids. Trimming took 5 bases from V and 5 from J; bases not matched to a gene: 15. Germline CDR1 is SGHTA and CDR2 is FQGTGA. In DNA form, the CDR3 reads TGTGCCAGCAGCCCCTACCCTCCTAGCGGGGGGGCAATGACCGGGGAGCTGTTTTTT. It is translated as CASSPYPPSGGAMTGELFF.

This clonotype showed up just once. V is TRBV3-1 and J is TRBJ2-3; D gene ambiguous. This CDR3 has 12 residues. Germline loops: CDR1 LGHDT, CDR2 YNNKEL (reference sequence). Trimming cost V 3 bases and J 5 bases, with 6 bases left between them. The CDR3 reads CASSHVGDTQYF. The CDR3 nucleotides read TGTGCCAGCAGCCACGTGGGAGATACGCAGTATTTT.

The genes are TRBV7-9 and TRBJ1-4, with no clear D. The V and J ends lost 1 base and 8 bases respectively, with 8 bases between them. Looked up from germline, CDR1 is SEHNR and CDR2 is FQNEAQ (reference sequence). The CDR3 length is 13 residues. As DNA, the CDR3 is TGTGCCAGCAGCTTAGACGCCCTCGAAAAACTGTTTTTT. This translates into CASSLDALEKLFF.

The DNA for the CDR3 is TGCAGTGCTGCCCGGACAGGGGGCCGCAATCAGCCCCAGCATTTT. It specifies CSAARTGGRNQPQHF. The rearrangement links TRBV20-1 to TRBJ1-5; 11 nucleotides agree with TRBD1. The V and J ends lost 5 bases and 2 bases, in that order; junction bases with no gene match: 5. The V gene's germline CDR1 is DFQATT and CDR2 SNEGSKA (reference sequence). The CDR3 runs to 15 residues.

The genes are TRBV27 and TRBJ1-2; D remains ambiguous. Trimming left V 6 bases short and J 7 bases short, with 21 bases between. Germline V lookup: CDR1 MNHEY, CDR2 SMNVEV (reference sequence). The CDR3 spans 15 residues. Here the CDR3 reads CASRVGSLGGFGYTF. CDR3 bases: TGTGCCAGCAGGGTCGGATCCCTCGGAGGTTTTGGCTACACCTTC.

The rearrangement uses TRBV20-1 and TRBJ2-7, with no clear D. V lost 5 bases and J lost 0, with 8 bases in between. The CDR3 runs to 12 residues. CDR1 DFQATT and CDR2 SNEGSKA come from the germline V gene (reference sequence). This CDR3 is CSAETGSYEQYF. In DNA, the CDR3 is TGCAGTGCTGAGACGGGCTCCTACGAGCAGTACTTC.

The chain carries TRBV20-1 and TRBJ2-3; TRBD2 is a possible D gene (5 bases). From germline, CDR1 is DFQATT and CDR2 SNEGSKA (reference sequence). CDR3 length: 15 amino acids. V gave up 1 base and J gave up 5 bases, with 16 bases separating them. The CDR3 sequence is CSARAIAPRVDTQYF. CDR3 sequence (DNA): TGCAGTGCTAGAGCAATAGCGCCCCGCGTAGATACGCAGTATTTT.

The chain links TRBV29-1 to TRBJ1-1, with TRBD1 as a possible D gene (5 bases). Trimming removed 8 bases from V and 1 base from J, with 11 bases in between. Germline V gene sequence: CDR1 SQVTM, CDR2 ANQGSEA. CDR3 length: 12 residues. This chain's CDR3 is CSSTVQNTEAFF. The CDR3, as DNA: TGCAGCTCGACAGTCCAGAACACTGAAGCTTTCTTT. Filled out from reference TRBV29-1 and TRBJ1-1, the complete variable domain reads SAVISQKPSRDICQRGTSLTIQCQVDSQVTMMFWYRQQPGQSLTLIATANQGSEATYESGFVIDKFPISRPNLTFSTLTVSNMSPEDSSIYLCSSTVQNTEAFFGQGTRLTVV.

V is TRBV30 and J is TRBJ2-7; D may correspond to TRBD1 or TRBD2 (6 bases each). V was trimmed by 4 bases and J by 5 bases, leaving 18 bases between them. Germline-derived CDR1 and CDR2 are GTSNPN and SVGIG (reference sequence). CDR3 length: 14 residues. CDR3 nucleotide sequence: TGTGCCTGGAATGGGCCGGGGGCATCCCACGAGCAGTACTTC. It translates to CAWNGPGASHEQYF.

This rearrangement joins TRBV7-6 to TRBJ1-2; TRBD1 matches 9 bases. Per the germline V gene, CDR1 is SGHVS and CDR2 is FNYEAQ. The V gene end was trimmed by 4 bases and the J gene end by 7 bases; junction bases not matched to a gene: 7. CDR3 length equals 14 residues. CDR3 sequence: CASSSGTGYFGYTF. The CDR3 nucleotides are TGTGCCAGCAGCTCCGGGACAGGGTATTTTGGCTACACCTTC.

The chain has TRBV29-1 and TRBJ2-1; no clear D gene. The CDR3 has 14 amino acids. Trimming took off 3 bases at V and 4 bases at J, with 13 bases between the two ends. Looked up from germline, CDR1 is SQVTM and CDR2 is ANQGSEA. The CDR3 DNA reads TGCAGCGTTGATTCCAGACGACGATACAATGAGCAGTTCTTC. Protein: CSVDSRRRYNEQFF.

The V and J genes are TRBV11-2 and TRBJ2-5, with no clear D. CDR3 length equals 15 residues. CDR1 SGHAT and CDR2 FQNNGV come from the germline V gene. V was trimmed by 1 base and J by 3 bases, leaving 12 bases between them. This chain's CDR3 is CASSLGVLKKETQYF. The CDR3 DNA is TGTGCCAGCAGCTTAGGCGTCCTGAAGAAAGAGACCCAGTACTTC.

The chain has TRBV15 and TRBJ1-4, with D possibly matching TRBD1 (6 bases). This CDR3 has 14 residues. Germline CDR1 LNHNV, CDR2 YYDKDF (reference sequence). With 1 base removed from V and 7 bases from J, the gap between germline ends came to 10 bases. CDR3 residues: CATSRVQTGEKLFF. As DNA, the CDR3 is TGTGCCACCAGCAGAGTACAGACAGGTGAAAAACTGTTTTTT.

V usage is TRBV10-2 and J usage is TRBJ2-7; 12 nucleotides align to TRBD2. The germline CDR1 and CDR2 sequences are WSHSY and SAAADI. CDR3 length equals 14 residues. The trim removed 7 bases at V and 2 bases at J, leaving 3 bases unmatched. CDR3 DNA: TGCGCCAGCAAAGGACTAGCGGGACCCTACGAGCAGTACTTC. Protein product: CASKGLAGPYEQYF.

The genes are TRBV6-5 and TRBJ2-3; perhaps TRBD1 as D (5 bases). V gave up 11 bases and J gave up 5 bases, with 17 bases separating them. CDR1 is MNHEY, CDR2 SVGAGI, per germline. This CDR3 comprises 13 residues. Here the CDR3 reads CACNKGAGDTQYF. The CDR3 DNA sequence: TGTGCCTGCAATAAAGGGGCTGGAGATACGCAGTATTTT.